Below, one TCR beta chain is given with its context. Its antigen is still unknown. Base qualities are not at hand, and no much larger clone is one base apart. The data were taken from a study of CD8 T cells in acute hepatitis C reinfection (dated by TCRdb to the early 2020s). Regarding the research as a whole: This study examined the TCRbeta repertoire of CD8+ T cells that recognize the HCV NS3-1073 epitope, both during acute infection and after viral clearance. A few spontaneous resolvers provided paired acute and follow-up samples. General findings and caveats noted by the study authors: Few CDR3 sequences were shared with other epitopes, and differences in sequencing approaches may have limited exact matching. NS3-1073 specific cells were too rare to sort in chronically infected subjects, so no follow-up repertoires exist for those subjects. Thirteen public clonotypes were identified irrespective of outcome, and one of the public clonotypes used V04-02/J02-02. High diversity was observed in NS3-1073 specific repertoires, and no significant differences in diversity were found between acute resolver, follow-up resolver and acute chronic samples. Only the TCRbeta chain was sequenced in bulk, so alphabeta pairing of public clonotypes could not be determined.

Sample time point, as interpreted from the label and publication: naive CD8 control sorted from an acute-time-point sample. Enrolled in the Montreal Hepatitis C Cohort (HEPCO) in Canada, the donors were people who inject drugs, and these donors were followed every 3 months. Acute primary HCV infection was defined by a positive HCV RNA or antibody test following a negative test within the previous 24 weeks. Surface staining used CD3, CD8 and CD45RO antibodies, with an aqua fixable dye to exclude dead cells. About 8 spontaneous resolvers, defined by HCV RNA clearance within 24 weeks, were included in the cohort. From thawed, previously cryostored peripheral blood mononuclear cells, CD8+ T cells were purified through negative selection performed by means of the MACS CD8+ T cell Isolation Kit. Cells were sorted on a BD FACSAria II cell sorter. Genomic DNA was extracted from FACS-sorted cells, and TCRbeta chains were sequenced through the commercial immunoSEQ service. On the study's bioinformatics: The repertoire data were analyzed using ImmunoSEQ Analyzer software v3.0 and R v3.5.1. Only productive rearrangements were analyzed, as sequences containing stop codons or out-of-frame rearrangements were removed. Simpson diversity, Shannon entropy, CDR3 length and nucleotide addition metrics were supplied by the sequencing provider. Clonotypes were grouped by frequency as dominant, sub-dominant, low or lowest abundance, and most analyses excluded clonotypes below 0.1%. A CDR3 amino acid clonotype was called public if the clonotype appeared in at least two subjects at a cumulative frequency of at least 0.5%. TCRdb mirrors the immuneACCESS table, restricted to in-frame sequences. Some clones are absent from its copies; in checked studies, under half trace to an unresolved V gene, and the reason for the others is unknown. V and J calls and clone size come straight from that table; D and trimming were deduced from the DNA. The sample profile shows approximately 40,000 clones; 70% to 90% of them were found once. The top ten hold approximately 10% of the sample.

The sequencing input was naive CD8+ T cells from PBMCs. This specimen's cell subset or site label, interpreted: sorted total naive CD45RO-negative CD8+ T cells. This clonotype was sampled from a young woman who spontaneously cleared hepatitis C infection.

Here is the DNA: TGTGCCAGCAGCCGCGGGGTCACTGAAGCTTTCTTT. The encoded protein is CASSRGVTEAFF. The sequence is built from TRBV11-2 and TRBJ1-1, with the D gene not confidently named. The CDR3 spans 12 residues, from the cysteine through the phenylalanine. This entry keeps only the CDR3 DNA: 36 bases, framed from base 1. CDR1 SGHAT and CDR2 FQNNGV are derived from the germline V gene. Deletion took 5 bases off V and 4 bases off J, with a span of 8 bases between the germline ends.